A single T cell receptor (beta chain) is shown here with its context. The data were taken from a study of blood T cell repertoires in COVID-19. Background on the study: T cells, B-cell-depleted T cells, or PBMCs provided the cDNA or gDNA that served as material.

Method: immunoSEQ multiplex PCR; TCRdb's copy keeps in-frame clones and lacks some. The sample carries around 270,000 clones, 65% to 90% recorded once. Trimming cost V 1 base and J 2 bases; bases outside gene matches: 3. The CDR3 has 16 residues. Germline V gives CDR1 LNHDA, CDR2 SQIVND (reference sequence). Sequenced: peripheral blood. This sequence joins TRBV19 and TRBJ2-1; 9 bases line up with TRBD2. This TCR derives from a man aged 25-40 years with active or convalescent COVID-19. The CDR3 is CASSIGGGGAYNEQFF. CDR3 coding DNA: TGTGCCAGTAGTATAGGAGGCGGGGGGGCCTACAATGAGCAGTTCTTC.